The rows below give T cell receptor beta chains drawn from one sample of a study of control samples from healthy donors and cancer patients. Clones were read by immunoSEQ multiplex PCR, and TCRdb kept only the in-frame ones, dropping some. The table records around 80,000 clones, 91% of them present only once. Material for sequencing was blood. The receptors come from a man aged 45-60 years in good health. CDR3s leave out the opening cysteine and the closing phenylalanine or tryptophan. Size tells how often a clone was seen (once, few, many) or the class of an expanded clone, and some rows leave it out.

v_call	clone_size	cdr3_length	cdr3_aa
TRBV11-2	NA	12	ASSFGQGRNIQY
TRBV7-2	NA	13	ASSLVRAMNTEAF
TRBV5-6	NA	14	ASSAEGTGLNSPLH
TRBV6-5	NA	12	ASRSVTGSAEAF
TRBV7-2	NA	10	ASSQGEREQY
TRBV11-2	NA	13	ASSLGAGGSYEQY
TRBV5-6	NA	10	ASSLLGTEAF
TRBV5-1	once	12	ASSVDRENQPQH
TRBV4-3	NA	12	ASSQRPGNQPQH
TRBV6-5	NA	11	ASTGSRAYEQY
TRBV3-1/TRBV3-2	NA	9	ASIGYTEAF
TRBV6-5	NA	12	ASSSTGESYEQY
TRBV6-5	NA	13	ASPGGAGSNYGYT
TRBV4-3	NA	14	ASSRGLAGAEETQY
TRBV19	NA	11	ASGIGGNTEAF
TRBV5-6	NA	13	ASSWGVSGANVLT
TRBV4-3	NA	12	ASSPITRGNEQF
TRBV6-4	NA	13	ASSDSNSSFDTQY
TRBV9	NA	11	ASSVSDIYGYT
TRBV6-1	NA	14	ASSDGGGRSYQPQH
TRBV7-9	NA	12	ASSLPAGDSPLH
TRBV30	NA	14	APPATGPSGGTEAF
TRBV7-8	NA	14	ASSLDKGHPNYGYT
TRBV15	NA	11	ATTGGEDYGYT
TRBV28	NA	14	ASTASRGTHSQPQH
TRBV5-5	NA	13	ASTRTGGDTGELF
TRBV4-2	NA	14	ASSQDIGDFRSEAF
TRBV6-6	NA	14	ASSLRYGTLHTEAF
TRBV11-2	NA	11	ASRQGNYNEQF
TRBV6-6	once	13	ASSGGGRLKSPLH
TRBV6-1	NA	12	ASSDWGRGAEQY
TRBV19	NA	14	ASSVTGFRSNQPQH
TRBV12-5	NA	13	ASGLRGPLGETQY
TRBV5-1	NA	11	ASSLATYYGYT
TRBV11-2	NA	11	ASSRPGGYGYT
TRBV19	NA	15	ASGSAQDWGFDSPLH
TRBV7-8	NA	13	ASRTGVSPNQPQH
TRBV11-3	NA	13	ASSARQGVTDTQY
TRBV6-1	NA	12	ASSSSGNGQPQH
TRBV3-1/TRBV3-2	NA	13	ASSQDLGQVSPLH
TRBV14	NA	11	ASSLLGPGGYT
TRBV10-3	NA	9	ATSTGETQY
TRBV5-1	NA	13	ASSLYTGRSGELF
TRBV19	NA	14	ASSIILGGAYQPQH
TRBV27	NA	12	ASSSYRMNTEAF
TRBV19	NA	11	ASSKLDSYEQY
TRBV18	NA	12	ASSPRDGPGTQY
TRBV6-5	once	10	ASRSPKDEQY
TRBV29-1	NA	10	SVVQGQGGYT
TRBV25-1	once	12	ASSEFGKNEKLF
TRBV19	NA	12	ASSTTVSGNTIY
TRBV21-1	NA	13	ASSEQVRGNQPQH
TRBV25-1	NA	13	ASSEVGQGNTEAF
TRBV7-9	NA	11	ASSLEGGGKLF